Here is one T cell receptor (beta chain) with its context. The sample originates from a study of control samples from healthy donors and cancer patients. Profiled with immunoSEQ multiplex PCR; TCRdb holds only in-frame clones, not every one. The sample has around 110,000 clones, approximately 93% seen once; the top ten hold more than 2%. CDR1 is SNHLY and CDR2 is FYNNEI in the germline V gene. This CDR3 spans 17 amino acids. V was pared by 1 base and J by 0 bases, with 5 bases of the junction left unmatched. This chain uses TRBV2 with TRBJ1-5, with 8 nucleotides matching TRBD1. This TCR was sampled from a man aged 30-40 years in good health. The specimen was blood. In DNA form, the CDR3 reads TGTGCCAGCAGTGAAGGCAGGGGGCGGATTAGCAATCAGCCCCAGCATTTT. Amino acids: CASSEGRGRISNQPQHF.